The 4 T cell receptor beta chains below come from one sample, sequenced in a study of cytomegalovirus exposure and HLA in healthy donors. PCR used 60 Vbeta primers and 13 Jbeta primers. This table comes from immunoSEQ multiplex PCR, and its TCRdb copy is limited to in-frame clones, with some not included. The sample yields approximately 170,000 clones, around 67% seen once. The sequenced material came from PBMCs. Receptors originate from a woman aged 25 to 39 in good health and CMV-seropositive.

The CDR3 loop is CASSLEGGTVSEAFF. CDR3 sequence (DNA): TGTGCCAGCAGCTTAGAAGGAGGGACAGTATCTGAAGCTTTCTTT. This chain links TRBV11-2 with TRBJ1-1, with 7 bases lining up with TRBD1. The CDR3 has 15 residues. With 0 bases clipped from V and 6 bases from J, the junction kept 7 bases outside the gene matches. Per the germline V gene, CDR1 is SGHAT and CDR2 is FQNNGV. The complete variable domain, with remaining parts taken from reference TRBV11-2 and TRBJ1-1, reads EAGVAQSPRYKIIEKRQSVAFWCNPISGHATLYWYQQILGQGPKLLIQFQNNGVVDDSQLPKDRFSAERLKGVDSTLKIQPAKLEDSAVYLCASSLEGGTVSEAFFGQGTRLTVV.

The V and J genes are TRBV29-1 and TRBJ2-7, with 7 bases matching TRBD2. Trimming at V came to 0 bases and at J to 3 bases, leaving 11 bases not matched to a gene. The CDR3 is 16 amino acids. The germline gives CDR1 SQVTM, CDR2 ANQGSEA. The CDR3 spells CSVEDRPPSGGYEQYF. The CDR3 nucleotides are TGCAGCGTTGAAGATAGGCCTCCCTCGGGGGGCTACGAGCAGTACTTC.

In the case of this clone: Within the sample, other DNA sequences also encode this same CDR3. The chain's CDR3 is CARCTGQGGAEQYF. CDR3 DNA: TGTGCCAGGTGCACGGGACAGGGAGGAGCCGAGCAGTACTTC. J is TRBJ2-7 and V is TRBV27; 9 positions match TRBD1. V shed 9 bases and J 6 bases; nucleotides not matched to a gene: 12. Germline V CDR1 and CDR2: MNHEY, SMNVEV (reference sequence). This CDR3 has 14 amino acids.

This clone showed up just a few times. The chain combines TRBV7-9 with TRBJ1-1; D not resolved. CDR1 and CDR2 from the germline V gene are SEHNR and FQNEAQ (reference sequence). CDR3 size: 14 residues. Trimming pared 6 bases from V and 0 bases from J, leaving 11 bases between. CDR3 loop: CASSISDMNTEAFF. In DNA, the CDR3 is TGTGCCAGCAGTATTTCAGACATGAACACTGAAGCTTTCTTT.